The 5 T cell receptor beta chains listed next were all sequenced from one sample in a study of blood T cell repertoires in COVID-19. The table came from immunoSEQ multiplex PCR; TCRdb's copy has only in-frame clones and leaves some out. The sample contains around 130,000 clones, around 88% of which appear only once. The sample taken for sequencing was peripheral blood. These receptors came from a woman in her forties or fifties who had recovered from COVID-19.

CDR3 coding DNA: TGCGCCAGCAGCCCGGGGAATAACTATGGCTACACCTTC. It yields the protein CASSPGNNYGYTF. The chain joins TRBV5-1 to TRBJ1-2; D ambiguous. V lost 4 bases to trimming and J lost 1 base, with 8 bases between them. This CDR3 is 13 amino acids long. Germline V lookup: CDR1 SGHRS, CDR2 YFSETQ.

The chain carries TRBV19 and TRBJ1-1; possibly TRBD1 for D (6 bases). V lost 5 bases and J 1 base, leaving 17 bases between the germline ends. Germline V gene data show CDR1 as LNHDA and CDR2 as SQIVND (reference sequence). This CDR3 has 16 residues. CDR3 bases: TGTGCCAGTAGTGGGCGGGGGGCAGTGAGGAACACTGAAGCTTTCTTT. Translated: CASSGRGAVRNTEAFF.

The genes are TRBV5-6 and TRBJ2-7; D call uncertain. The CDR3 extends over 15 amino acids. In germline, CDR1 is SGHDT, CDR2 YYEEEE. V was clipped by 4 bases and J by 6 bases, with 20 bases between them. The CDR3 nucleotides read TGTGCCAGCAGCACCCGGCGAAGTCCAACGGGCGAGCAGTACTTC. This encodes CASSTRRSPTGEQYF.

This chain uses TRBV5-1 with TRBJ2-3; D remains ambiguous. This CDR3 region has 14 residues. Germline CDR1 and CDR2: SGHRS and YFSETQ. V was trimmed by 3 bases and J by 4 bases, leaving 12 bases between them. Here the CDR3 reads CASSSTVGSDTQYF. Here the CDR3 DNA reads TGCGCCAGCAGCTCAACAGTAGGATCAGATACGCAGTATTTT.

This clone appeared a single time. V gene TRBV6-5 combines with J gene TRBJ2-5; 7 bases are shared with TRBD1. The CDR3 loop spans 13 amino acids. Germline values: CDR1 MNHEY, CDR2 SVGAGI. Here the CDR3 reads CGESGGPQETQYF. In DNA, the CDR3 is TGTGGGGAGTCAGGGGGTCCCCAAGAGACCCAGTACTTC.